This T cell receptor beta chain was identified during a study of T cells in Graves' hyperthyroidism and ophthalmopathy. Overall study findings and caveats: Clonotypes that were expanded in thyroid above 0.001 mostly appeared in blood too.

Disease duration under 2 months; hyperthyroidism patients were aged 18 to 65. The investigators amplified TCR beta CDR3 regions from RNA transcripts. HTBI primers drove first-round RT-PCR of the TCR CDR3. MiXCR was run by TCRdb on the multiplex PCR reads, yielding one entry per CDR3 protein. This repertoire shows 300,000 to 400,000 distinct CDR3 sequences, about 13% found once; its top ten account for 9.2%. The table lists this clonotype with many counts. The antigen is undetermined. The sequencing input was blood. The receptor's source is a woman between 18 and 29 years old with Graves' hyperthyroidism.

This CDR3 reads CASSLGVSGLSGSSYNEQFF. CDR3 DNA sequence: TGTGCCAGCAGCTTAGGGGTTAGCGGGCTATCCGGGAGCTCCTACAATGAGCAGTTCTTC. The V call is TRBV7-2, the J call TRBJ2-1, with TRBD2 matching 7 bases. After removal of 1 base from V and 0 bases from J, the junction contained 15 bases not matched to a gene. Germline values: CDR1 SGHTA, CDR2 FQGNSA. This CDR3 contains 20 residues.